The present T cell receptor (beta chain) was sequenced within a study of blood T cell repertoires in COVID-19. Living in roughly 23 US areas, the participants were between about 18 and 100 years of age. A COVID-19 case had been met by exposed participants during the 2 weeks before study entry. This CDR3 contains 17 residues. V gave up 0 bases and J gave up 7 bases, with 16 bases separating them. Germline-derived CDR1 and CDR2 are KGHSH and LQKENI. TCRdb's table, derived via immunoSEQ multiplex PCR, lists solely in-frame clones and lacks some. The data contain 250,000 or so clones, 90% of them seen just once; the ten biggest clones take up over 0.75%.

The sequenced material came from PBMCs or T cells enriched from blood (not recorded which). This TCR came from a man aged 50 to 59 who had been exposed to COVID-19. The genes are TRBV18 and TRBJ1-6, with D possibly matching TRBD1 (6 bases). DNA of the CDR3: TGTGCCAGCTCACCACCGTCAGGGGCAGTTGGGAATTCACCCCTCCACTTT. Its translation is CASSPPSGAVGNSPLHF.